Each of the 30 T cell receptor beta chains below was sequenced from the same sample in a study of blood T cell repertoires in COVID-19. Assay: immunoSEQ multiplex PCR; the TCRdb copy retains only in-frame clones and omits some. The table shows 200,000 or so clones, with around 85% occurring only once. Sequencing was done on a sample of peripheral blood. The receptors shown here come from a man aged 60 to 69 with acute or convalescent COVID-19.

The J gene is TRBJ1-1, the V gene TRBV19; D perhaps matches TRBD1 (6 bases). CDR3 length: 13 residues. Between the trimmed V and J ends, which lost 3 bases and 4 bases, there was a span of 9 bases. CDR1 is LNHDA, CDR2 SQIVND, per germline (reference sequence). The CDR3 DNA reads as TGTGCCAGTAGTATGAGAGGGGGCACTGAAGCTTTCTTT. Translating gives CASSMRGGTEAFF.

This clone was seen once. The rearrangement links TRBV11-2 to TRBJ2-7, with 9 bases lining up with TRBD2. Germline CDR1 SGHAT, CDR2 FQNNGV. The CDR3 length is 16 residues. The V segment lost 2 bases and the J segment 7 bases; nucleotides outside the gene matches: 12. CDR3 bases: TGTGCCAGCAGCTTACTTAGACTAGCGGTTCCGGGGGAGCAGTACTTC. Amino acid sequence: CASSLLRLAVPGEQYF.

V gene TRBV5-1 combines with J gene TRBJ1-6; D possibly corresponds to TRBD1 (6 bases). Germline lookup yields CDR1 SGHRS and CDR2 YFSETQ. The CDR3 runs to 15 residues. With 4 bases removed from V and 9 bases from J, the gap between germline ends came to 17 bases. CDR3 coding DNA: TGCGCCAGCAGCCCTACAGGGTCGTTTGGTTCACCCCTCCACTTT. It is translated as CASSPTGSFGSPLHF. The full variable domain, completed using reference TRBV5-1 and TRBJ1-6, is KAGVTQTPRYLIKTRGQQVTLSCSPISGHRSVSWYQQTPGQGLQFLFEYFSETQRNKGNFPGRFSGRQFSNSRSEMNVSTLELGDSALYLCASSPTGSFGSPLHFGNGTRLTVT.

This clone was found a few times. V and J are TRBV5-1 and TRBJ2-3, with D unclear. Germline CDR1 is SGHRS and CDR2 is YFSETQ. This CDR3 comprises 12 residues. The germline V and J ends were trimmed by 4 bases and 6 bases, with 9 bases remaining between them. The CDR3, as DNA: TGCGCCAGCAGCCTGCGTCGGGATACGCAGTATTTT. It codes for CASSLRRDTQYF.

The chain couples TRBV12-3 or TRBV12-4 to TRBJ2-5; the D is unclear. The CDR3 is 13 amino acids. V lost 3 bases to trimming and J lost 5 bases, with 10 bases between them. For the CDR3, the DNA is TGTGCCAGCAGTTTTTCGCCCCGGGAGACCCAGTACTTC. Its translation is CASSFSPRETQYF.

The rearrangement uses TRBV10-3 and TRBJ2-1, with D possibly matching TRBD1 (6 bases). The V and J ends lost 6 bases and 5 bases respectively, with 17 bases between them. The length of the CDR3 is 15 residues. Germline V gene data show CDR1 as ENHRY and CDR2 as SYGVKD. The CDR3 DNA follows: TGTGCCATCAGATTGGGACAACTCTTCAACAATGAGCAGTTCTTC. It codes for CAIRLGQLFNNEQFF.

This CDR3 is CASPACPRETEAFF. CDR3 sequence (DNA): TGTGCCAGCCCCGCCTGCCCGAGGGAGACTGAAGCTTTCTTT. J is TRBJ1-1 and V is TRBV27; D not certain. CDR3 length: 14 amino acids. V shed 8 bases and J shed 5 bases, with 18 bases lying between them. The V gene's germline CDR1 is MNHEY and CDR2 SMNVEV (reference sequence).

V and J are TRBV18 and TRBJ2-7; 11 bases are shared with TRBD1. Germline lookup yields CDR1 KGHSH and CDR2 LQKENI. After removal of 3 bases from V and 1 base from J, the junction contained 2 bases not matched to a gene. The CDR3 has 15 amino acids. In DNA form, the CDR3 reads TGTGCCAGCTCACCCGGGACAGGGGGTTCCTACGAGCAGTACTTC. It yields the protein CASSPGTGGSYEQYF.

J is TRBJ2-1 and V is TRBV11-1; 8 bases fit TRBD2. The CDR3 covers 16 residues. V dropped 4 bases and J dropped 1; count of bases not matched to a gene: 6. The germline V gene has CDR1 SGHAT and CDR2 FQDESV (reference sequence). The CDR3 DNA follows: TGTGCCAGCAGCTCTAGCGGGTCGCTTTCCTACAATGAGCAGTTCTTC. This sequence encodes CASSSSGSLSYNEQFF.

This chain joins TRBV27 and TRBJ2-2; 10 bases fit TRBD2. CDR1 MNHEY and CDR2 SMNVEV come from the germline V gene (reference sequence). The J segment lost 5 bases and the V segment lost 10 bases, leaving 10 bases of the junction unmatched. The CDR3 length is 15 residues. CDR3 DNA sequence: TGTGCCACTTCCTCTAGCGGGAGAGGGACCGGGGAGCTGTTTTTT. Residues: CATSSSGRGTGELFF.

V and J are TRBV2 and TRBJ1-5; D possibly corresponds to TRBD1 (5 bases). Trimming removed 7 bases from V and 3 bases from J, with 13 bases in between. This CDR3 contains 14 residues. In germline, CDR1 is SNHLY, CDR2 FYNNEI. CDR3: CASNPQGYNQPQHF. The CDR3 DNA is TGTGCCAGCAACCCCCAGGGCTACAATCAGCCCCAGCATTTT.

The rearrangement uses TRBV4-1 and TRBJ2-5; no reliable D call. Germline loops: CDR1 MGHRA, CDR2 YSYEKL. CDR3 size: 13 residues. V lost 1 base and J lost 2, with 5 bases in between. In nucleotides, the CDR3 is TGCGCCAGCAGCCAAGCGGTACAAGAGACCCAGTACTTC. It translates to CASSQAVQETQYF.

The genes are TRBV6-5 and TRBJ1-1, with D possibly TRBD1 on 6 matching bases. Trimming took off 10 bases at V and 0 bases at J, with 12 bases between the two ends. CDR3 length: 13 residues. Looked up from germline, CDR1 is MNHEY and CDR2 is SVGAGI. The CDR3 sequence is CAIGYRVNTEAFF. The DNA of the CDR3 is TGTGCCATTGGCTACAGGGTGAACACTGAAGCTTTCTTT.

J is TRBJ2-3 and V is TRBV5-4, with a possible D match to TRBD1 (5 bases). This CDR3 comprises 15 residues. Germline V CDR1 and CDR2: SGHNT, YYREEE (reference sequence). V gave up 4 bases and J gave up 4 bases, with 16 bases separating them. The CDR3 DNA reads TGTGCCAGCAGCGCAGGACGGGCCAGGGCAGATACGCAGTATTTT. Translation gives CASSAGRARADTQYF.

The chain combines TRBV28 with TRBJ2-1; 11 bases line up with TRBD2. Per germline, CDR1 MDHEN and CDR2 SYDVKM. This CDR3 has 16 amino acids. V was pared by 2 bases and J by 0 bases, with 0 bases of the junction left unmatched. The CDR3: CASSLTSGSSYNEQFF. CDR3 DNA: TGTGCCAGCAGTTTAACTAGCGGGAGCTCCTACAATGAGCAGTTCTTC. Full variable domain (remainder filled in from reference TRBV28 and TRBJ2-1): DVKVTQSSRYLVKRTGEKVFLECVQDMDHENMFWYRQDPGLGLRLIYFSYDVKMKEKGDIPEGYSVSREKKERFSLILESASTNQTSMYLCASSLTSGSSYNEQFFGPGTRLTVL.

This chain connects TRBV19 to TRBJ2-1; TRBD2 matches at 12 bases. With V trimmed by 5 bases and J by 1 base, 12 bases remained unmatched. The CDR3 contains 19 residues. Germline CDR1 is LNHDA and CDR2 is SQIVND (reference sequence). The chain's CDR3 is CASSVRLAGAVESYNEQFF. CDR3 DNA: TGTGCCAGTAGTGTTCGACTAGCGGGAGCGGTCGAGTCCTACAATGAGCAGTTCTTC. The full variable domain, its missing parts supplied by reference TRBV19 and TRBJ2-1, is DGGITQSPKYLFRKEGQNVTLSCEQNLNHDAMYWYRQDPGQGLRLIYYSQIVNDFQKGDIAEGYSVSREKKESFPLTVTSAQKNPTAFYLCASSVRLAGAVESYNEQFFGPGTRLTVL.

The chain combines TRBV4-3 with TRBJ2-2, with 8 positions matching TRBD1. Germline CDR1 is LGHNA and CDR2 is YSLEER. The V gene end was trimmed by 4 bases and the J gene end by 8 bases; junction bases not matched to a gene: 6. This CDR3 contains 14 residues. This CDR3 is CASSRGQGPGELFF. CDR3 nucleotides: TGCGCCAGCAGCCGAGGACAGGGTCCGGGGGAGCTGTTTTTT.

This clone has just one count. CDR3 residues: CASSSPGTELTDTQYF. CDR3 DNA sequence: TGTGCCAGCAGCTCGCCCGGGACAGAACTCACAGATACGCAGTATTTT. V usage is TRBV3-1 (or the pseudogene TRBV3-2) and J usage is TRBJ2-3; 7 nucleotides line up with TRBD1. The germline V gene has CDR1 LGHDT and CDR2 YNNKEL (reference sequence). V was clipped by 5 bases and J by 2 bases; unmatched bases: 10. The CDR3 has 16 amino acids.

The chain combines TRBV7-3 with TRBJ2-3, with 7 bases lining up with TRBD2. V shed 1 base and J 4 bases; nucleotides not matched to a gene: 5. Germline V gives CDR1 SGHTA, CDR2 FQGTGA. The CDR3 covers 15 residues. Here the CDR3 reads CASSLIAGAADTQYF. Here the CDR3 DNA reads TGTGCCAGCAGCTTAATCGCGGGAGCGGCAGATACGCAGTATTTT.

The rearrangement joins TRBV3-1 (or the pseudogene TRBV3-2) to TRBJ2-3; no reliable D call. This CDR3 is 14 amino acids long. CDR1 and CDR2 from the germline V gene are LGHDT and YNNKEL (reference sequence). Between the trimmed V and J ends, which lost 2 bases and 2 bases, there was a span of 8 bases. CDR3 in DNA: TGTGCCAGCAGCCAAATCACCTACACAGATACGCAGTATTTT. Translated, it gives CASSQITYTDTQYF.

This clone showed up just a few times. The CDR3 is CASTPGGSSNQPQHF. The CDR3 nucleotides read TGTGCCAGCACCCCGGGAGGGAGCAGCAATCAGCCCCAGCATTTT. The V call is TRBV28, the J call TRBJ1-5, with D unclear. The CDR3 is 15 residues long. Germline values: CDR1 MDHEN, CDR2 SYDVKM. V gave up 7 bases and J gave up 1 base, with 14 bases separating them.

CDR3 sequence: CASSRTSGGYNEQFF. The CDR3, as DNA: TGTGCCAGCTCCCGGACTAGCGGCGGGTACAATGAGCAGTTCTTC. V and J are TRBV2 and TRBJ2-1; the match to TRBD2 covers 10 bases. With V trimmed by 8 bases and J by 4 bases, 8 bases remained unmatched. The germline V gene has CDR1 SNHLY and CDR2 FYNNEI. The CDR3 runs to 15 residues.

This clone occurred a few times. This sequence joins TRBV7-9 and TRBJ2-7; 11 nucleotides match TRBD1. Germline trimming cut 5 bases from V and 4 bases from J; bases unmatched to any gene: 4. This CDR3 has 14 amino acids. Germline V CDR1 and CDR2: SEHNR, FQNEAQ (reference sequence). The DNA for the CDR3 is TGTGCCAGCAGCCCCGGACAGGGGGCTTACGAGCAGTACTTC. Translation gives CASSPGQGAYEQYF.

This chain joins TRBV10-3 and TRBJ2-1; TRBD2 matches 7 bases. CDR1 and CDR2 (germline): ENHRY, SYGVKD. The V segment lost 2 bases and the J segment 0 bases; nucleotides outside the gene matches: 1. The CDR3 covers 15 residues. CDR3 nucleotide sequence: TGTGCCATCAGTGAGGGCGGGAGCTCCTACAATGAGCAGTTCTTC. It specifies CAISEGGSSYNEQFF.

The chain links TRBV7-2 to TRBJ2-3; 8 positions match TRBD2. The CDR3 covers 15 residues. The junction had 6 bases not matched to a gene; V was cut back by 6 bases and J by 1 base. Germline lookup yields CDR1 SGHTA and CDR2 FQGNSA. DNA for the CDR3: TGTGCCAGCAGAAAAACTAGCGGAGGCACAGATACGCAGTATTTT. Protein sequence: CASRKTSGGTDTQYF.

The chain joins TRBV27 to TRBJ2-3, with 7 bases matching TRBD1. Trimming at V came to 2 bases and at J to 5 bases, leaving 4 bases not matched to a gene. The length of the CDR3 is 14 residues. CDR1 MNHEY and CDR2 SMNVEV come from the germline V gene (reference sequence). DNA of the CDR3: TGTGCCAGCAGTTTAACCCAGGGGGTAGATACGCAGTATTTT. This translates into CASSLTQGVDTQYF.

This rearrangement joins TRBV2 to TRBJ2-3, with 9 bases aligning to TRBD2. This CDR3 is built from 16 residues. Losses at the gene ends were 4 bases for V and 0 bases for J; bases not matched to a gene: 5. CDR1 SNHLY and CDR2 FYNNEI come from the germline V gene. Here the CDR3 DNA reads TGTGCCAGCAGTGGTCGACTAGCGGCTAGCACAGATACGCAGTATTTT. Its protein is CASSGRLAASTDTQYF.

This chain joins TRBV6-5 and TRBJ1-1; D perhaps matches TRBD1 (5 bases). Trimming took 7 bases from V and 4 from J, leaving 13 bases between them. This CDR3 comprises 13 residues. Germline assignment: CDR1 MNHEY and CDR2 SVGAGI. CDR3 loop: CASTPGRATEAFF. The CDR3 DNA sequence: TGTGCCAGCACCCCGGGCAGGGCCACTGAAGCTTTCTTT.

The rearrangement joins TRBV29-1 to TRBJ1-5; D ambiguous. Germline assignment: CDR1 SQVTM and CDR2 ANQGSEA. Trimming pared 4 bases from V and 6 bases from J, leaving 10 bases between. The CDR3 extends over 12 amino acids. The CDR3 sequence: CSVAGIGQPQHF. The CDR3 nucleotides are TGCAGCGTTGCCGGGATAGGTCAGCCCCAGCATTTT.

This chain connects TRBV5-1 to TRBJ1-1; maybe TRBD1 (5 bases). The CDR3 totals 12 residues. The germline CDR1 and CDR2 sequences are SGHRS and YFSETQ. V was trimmed by 4 bases and J by 7 bases, leaving 11 bases between them. DNA for the CDR3: TGCGCCAGCAGCCCCGCCAGGGATGAAGCTTTCTTT. It yields the protein CASSPARDEAFF.